Reported below is one T cell receptor (beta chain). Its specificity is not known. The entry originates in a study of T cell responses to AZD1222 COVID-19 vaccine. Findings of the study overall: Increases in Spike-specific TCR breadth and depth were seen after two AZD1222 doses. Donors were largely white British and mainly female; clonal diversity was possibly underestimated. Baseline testing showed seropositivity in only five or six AZD1222 recipients. Mapped onto spike, vaccine-associated CD4 TCRs spanned it and were dominant at 160-218 and 743-854.

TCRdb's copy holds only in-frame clones and misses some; the assay was immunoSEQ multiplex PCR. The sample shows some 150,000 clones, around nine tenths of them seen only once. The germline gives CDR1 LNHDA, CDR2 SQIVND (reference sequence). This CDR3 contains 18 residues. J was trimmed by 1 base and V by 5 bases; bases with no gene match: 16. The rearrangement uses TRBV19 and TRBJ2-7; 8 bases fit TRBD1. The receptor comes from an adult in good health. The sample here was peripheral blood, taken on day 0 of AZD1222 vaccination. The CDR3 reads CASSQTHHRDRRSYEQYF. As DNA, the CDR3 is TGTGCCAGTAGTCAGACGCACCACCGGGACAGGAGATCCTACGAGCAGTACTTC.